One and the same sample provided the 12 T cell receptor beta chains below, sequenced in a study of blood T cell repertoires in COVID-19. Profiling relied on immunoSEQ multiplex PCR, and the TCRdb table lists in-frame clones only, not all of them. The sample records some 180,000 clones, approximately 86% being singletons. The sequenced sample was PBMCs or T cells enriched from blood (not recorded which). Receptors were obtained from a woman aged 60-75 years with acute COVID-19.

V usage is TRBV14 and J usage is TRBJ1-2, with D perhaps TRBD1 (5 bases). The CDR3 totals 15 residues. Trimming took off 0 bases at V and 8 bases at J, with 16 bases between the two ends. CDR1 and CDR2 (germline): SGHDN, FVKESK. In DNA form, the CDR3 reads TGTGCCAGCAGCCAAGATTCAAGGGGCCTCGGGGGCTACACCTTC. Residues: CASSQDSRGLGGYTF.

The chain joins TRBV2 to TRBJ2-5; 10 bases fit TRBD2. Germline CDR1 reads SNHLY; CDR2 reads FYNNEI. V shed 3 bases and J 5 bases; nucleotides not matched to a gene: 9. The CDR3 has 16 amino acids. This CDR3 is CASSDPAGGRTETQYF. The CDR3 DNA follows: TGTGCCAGCAGTGACCCAGCGGGGGGGCGGACGGAGACCCAGTACTTC.

The rearrangement uses TRBV12-3 or TRBV12-4 and TRBJ1-1, with TRBD1 as a possible D gene (5 bases). The germline V and J ends were trimmed by 3 bases and 8 bases, with 7 bases remaining between them. The CDR3 has 11 residues. CDR3 amino acids: CASSFGGEAFF. DNA of the CDR3: TGTGCCAGCAGTTTTGGGGGGGAAGCTTTCTTT.

The rearrangement uses TRBV4-3 and TRBJ1-4, with 8 bases lining up with TRBD1. The germline CDR1 and CDR2 sequences are LGHNA and YSLEER. The CDR3 runs 16 residues. V shed 0 bases, J shed 6 bases, and the junction held 6 bases outside the gene matches. CDR3 DNA sequence: TGCGCCAGCAGCCAAGATCTCTGGACAGGGTATGAAAAACTGTTTTTT. The encoded protein is CASSQDLWTGYEKLFF.

The sample holds one count of this clone. The gene calls are TRBV19 and TRBJ1-3; possibly TRBD1 for D (5 bases). V lost 8 bases and J lost 0, with 14 bases in between. Per germline, CDR1 LNHDA and CDR2 SQIVND (reference sequence). This CDR3 comprises 15 residues. CDR3 loop: CASRRGLSSGNTIYF. In nucleotides, the CDR3 is TGTGCCAGTCGACGGGGGTTATCCTCTGGAAACACCATATATTTT.

The chain joins TRBV25-1 to TRBJ2-2, with a tentative D call TRBD1 (6 bases). CDR3 length equals 15 residues. CDR1 and CDR2 (germline): MGHDK, SYGVNS. The V end lost 8 bases, the J end lost 1 base, and 14 bases lay between the germline ends. The CDR3 spells CASGVRGGNTGELFF. The DNA for the CDR3 is TGTGCCAGCGGGGTCCGAGGGGGGAACACCGGGGAGCTGTTTTTT.

This rearrangement joins TRBV29-1 to TRBJ2-2, with D unclear. CDR1 SQVTM and CDR2 ANQGSEA come from the germline V gene. CDR3 length: 12 residues. DNA for the CDR3: TGCAGTTTTAGAGCTAACACCGGGGAGCTGTTTTTT. It specifies CSFRANTGELFF.

This chain joins TRBV29-1 and TRBJ2-3; tentative D call: TRBD2 (6 bases). The CDR3 is 16 residues long. The V end lost 7 bases, the J end lost 0 bases, and 20 bases lay between the germline ends. Germline values: CDR1 SQVTM, CDR2 ANQGSEA. CDR3 sequence: CSASHPPRGSTDTQYF. The CDR3 bases are TGCAGCGCTTCCCACCCCCCGCGGGGTAGCACAGATACGCAGTATTTT.

V usage is TRBV7-2 and J usage is TRBJ1-5; the D is unclear. The CDR3 totals 14 residues. CDR1 is SGHTA and CDR2 is FQGNSA in the germline V gene. The V gene lost 3 bases and the J gene lost 4 bases, with 10 bases spanning the gap. CDR3 coding DNA: TGTGCCAGCAGCTTTGGACTTTTAAATCAGCCCCAGCATTTT. This translates into CASSFGLLNQPQHF.

In its sample, this clone was seen a few times. The V call is TRBV4-3, the J call TRBJ1-1; no reliable D call. Germline CDR1 and CDR2: LGHNA and YSLEER. The CDR3 length is 13 residues. With 3 bases removed from V and 6 bases from J, the gap between germline ends came to 11 bases. The CDR3 nucleotides read TGCGCCAGCAGCCACCCGGGGTGGCCTGAAGCTTTCTTT. Its protein product is CASSHPGWPEAFF.

This rearrangement joins TRBV9 to TRBJ1-6; no definite D call. Germline-derived CDR1 and CDR2 are SGDLS and YYNGEE. V was pared by 0 bases and J by 17 bases, with 15 bases between. There are 13 residues in the CDR3. For the CDR3, the DNA is TGTGCCAGCAGCGTAGGCGCGGCAGCTCGAGTCCACTTT. This codes for CASSVGAAARVHF.

J is TRBJ2-6 and V is TRBV19; TRBD2 matches 7 bases. CDR3 size: 17 residues. V gave up 0 bases and J gave up 0 bases; unmatched junction bases: 2. CDR1 LNHDA and CDR2 SQIVND come from the germline V gene (reference sequence). The CDR3 DNA is TGTGCCAGTAGTATAGATGGCGGGAGCTCTGGGGCCAACGTCCTGACTTTC. Translating gives CASSIDGGSSGANVLTF.